Given below is one T cell receptor (beta chain) in context. The entry originates in a study of blood T cell repertoires in COVID-19. Study-level information: The United States, Italy and Spain supplied acute and convalescent COVID-19 samples. Sample material is recorded as cDNA or gDNA derived from T cells, B-cell-depleted T cells, or PBMCs.

Germline V gives CDR1 SGHAT, CDR2 FQNNGV. This CDR3 has 12 amino acids. Trimming stripped 4 bases from V and 8 bases from J, with 9 bases between. In the authors' methods: Using reference gene primer amplification, nucleated cell counts were estimated. Some clones are missing from TCRdb's copy, which holds only in-frame ones; the method was immunoSEQ multiplex PCR. D and trimming were read from the DNA, whereas the V and J calls and clone size are those reported in that table. The sample has a few hundred thousand clones, roughly 85% seen once. Sequencing was carried out using peripheral blood. The chain carries TRBV11-2 and TRBJ2-1; D is perhaps TRBD2 (6 bases). This receptor was obtained from a woman younger than 30 with acute or convalescent COVID-19. This CDR3 is CASSSGGDEQFF. The CDR3 region has the DNA TGTGCCAGCAGCTCAGGAGGGGATGAGCAGTTCTTC.